One sample yielded the 30 T cell receptor beta chains listed below, sequenced in a study of blood T cell repertoires in COVID-19. The assay was immunoSEQ multiplex PCR, and TCRdb's table has in-frame clones only and misses some. The sample yields approximately 280,000 clones, 80% to 90% seen once. Specimen: peripheral blood. The receptors originated from a man between 35 and 55 years old with acute or convalescent COVID-19.

This clone came up a few times. The chain has TRBV12-3 or TRBV12-4 and TRBJ1-5; D gene unclear. The V end lost 7 bases, the J end lost 4 bases, and 11 bases lay between the germline ends. The CDR3 totals 13 residues. Here the CDR3 reads CASTWTGNQPQHF. CDR3 DNA: TGTGCCAGCACTTGGACGGGGAATCAGCCCCAGCATTTT.

The chain combines TRBV6-2 or TRBV6-3 with TRBJ2-3, with no clear D. V was shortened by 2 bases and J by 2 bases, with 2 bases between the two germline ends. The CDR3 consists of 12 residues. The germline V gene has CDR1 MNHEY and CDR2 SVGEGT. The DNA of the CDR3 is TGTGCCAGCAGTTACCTCACAGATACGCAGTATTTT. Protein sequence: CASSYLTDTQYF.

This clone was detected only once. This same CDR3 is encoded by further DNA sequences in the sample. J is TRBJ1-1 and V is TRBV19, with 7 bases identical to TRBD1. The V segment lost 10 bases and the J segment 0 bases; nucleotides outside the gene matches: 5. CDR1 and CDR2 from the germline V gene are LNHDA and SQIVND (reference sequence). The CDR3 spans 13 residues. CDR3 protein: CATQGQLNTEAFF. CDR3 sequence (DNA): TGTGCCACACAGGGACAGCTGAACACTGAAGCTTTCTTT.

This clone was seen a handful of times. This chain uses TRBV6-6 with TRBJ1-3; no reliable D call. Trimming removed 0 bases at V and 7 bases at J, with 10 bases between. There are 14 residues in the CDR3. Germline CDR1 MNHNY, CDR2 SVGAGI (reference sequence). CDR3 residues: CASSYSRESNTIYF. In nucleotides, the CDR3 is TGTGCCAGCAGTTACTCAAGGGAGTCGAACACCATATATTTT.

This chain links TRBV2 with TRBJ1-4; D is undetermined. Trimming pared 1 base from V and 1 base from J, leaving 13 bases between. CDR1 SNHLY and CDR2 FYNNEI come from the germline V gene. The CDR3 is 17 amino acids. The CDR3 is CASSEDGELGTNEKLFF. CDR3 nucleotide sequence: TGTGCCAGCAGTGAAGACGGGGAGTTGGGAACTAATGAAAAACTGTTTTTT.

The chain carries TRBV28 and TRBJ1-1; the D is unclear. Germline CDR1 MDHEN, CDR2 SYDVKM. V was trimmed by 6 bases and J by 3 bases, leaving 8 bases between them. The CDR3 extends over 12 amino acids. The CDR3 region is CASSPRYTEAFF. CDR3 nucleotides: TGTGCCAGCAGCCCCAGATACACTGAAGCTTTCTTT.

The genes are TRBV5-1 and TRBJ2-7; 8 bases are shared with TRBD1. There are 14 residues in the CDR3. After removal of 2 bases from V and 6 bases from J, the junction contained 7 bases not matched to a gene. CDR1 is SGHRS, CDR2 YFSETQ, per germline. CDR3: CASSFGTGVTEQYF. DNA for the CDR3: TGCGCCAGCAGCTTTGGGACAGGAGTAACCGAGCAGTACTTC.

CDR3 DNA: TGTGCCAGCAGCCCGGAGGAGGGGTGGAACAAAAACATTCAGTACTTC. Translation: CASSPEEGWNKNIQYF. The chain links TRBV5-4 to TRBJ2-4, with D maybe TRBD2 (6 bases). V dropped 4 bases and J dropped 3 bases, with 17 bases sitting between them. Germline V gene data show CDR1 as SGHNT and CDR2 as YYREEE (reference sequence). The CDR3 length is 16 residues.

The chain has TRBV28 and TRBJ1-2; possibly TRBD1 for D (6 bases). CDR1 MDHEN and CDR2 SYDVKM come from the germline V gene. The ends were cut back, 2 bases at V and 6 bases at J, with 16 bases in the middle. This CDR3 has 15 amino acids. The CDR3 is CASSLGYRDLDGYTF. The CDR3 bases are TGTGCCAGCAGTTTAGGATACAGGGATTTAGATGGCTACACCTTC.

The V gene is TRBV2, the J gene TRBJ1-2; 7 bases are a match to TRBD1. V dropped 4 bases and J dropped 4; count of bases not matched to a gene: 6. There are 14 residues in the CDR3. The germline gives CDR1 SNHLY, CDR2 FYNNEI. In DNA form, the CDR3 reads TGTGCCAGCAGTGGGACCCGGACAGGCTATGGCTACACCTTC. As protein: CASSGTRTGYGYTF.

This chain joins TRBV2 and TRBJ2-7; D uncertain. The V and J ends lost 6 bases and 1 base respectively, with 7 bases between them. The CDR3 runs to 12 residues. Germline CDR1 reads SNHLY; CDR2 reads FYNNEI. The CDR3 nucleotides read TGTGCCAGCAGGGCCGATTCCTACGAGCAGTACTTC. Protein product: CASRADSYEQYF.

The chain recombines TRBV4-2 with TRBJ2-2, with D maybe TRBD2 (6 bases). Trimming pared 0 bases from V and 5 bases from J, leaving 16 bases between. Germline V lookup: CDR1 LGHNA, CDR2 YNFKEQ. The CDR3 runs to 17 residues. Written as DNA, the CDR3 is TGTGCCAGCAGCCAAGAAAAAATCACAGGAGGGACCGGGGAGCTGTTTTTT. Protein product: CASSQEKITGGTGELFF.

This rearrangement joins TRBV18 to TRBJ2-7; TRBD1 matches 10 bases. The ends lost 3 bases at V and 7 bases at J; junction bases unmatched: 3. Per germline, CDR1 KGHSH and CDR2 LQKENI. The CDR3 has 13 amino acids. CDR3 protein: CASSPGTGEEQYF. CDR3 DNA: TGTGCCAGCTCACCCGGGACAGGGGAAGAGCAGTACTTC.

A few counts support this clone. This chain uses TRBV30 with TRBJ1-5, with a possible D match to TRBD1 (6 bases). CDR3 length equals 14 residues. V dropped 2 bases and J dropped 3 bases, with 11 bases sitting between them. Looked up from germline, CDR1 is GTSNPN and CDR2 is SVGIG (reference sequence). The CDR3 nucleotides read TGTGCCTGGAGTCCCGGGACAACCAATCAGCCCCAGCATTTT. Its protein product is CAWSPGTTNQPQHF.

The chain links TRBV6-2 or TRBV6-3 to TRBJ2-1; 7 bases fit TRBD1. Losses at the gene ends were 5 bases for V and 6 bases for J; bases not matched to a gene: 7. Germline V lookup: CDR1 MNHEY, CDR2 SVGEGT. The CDR3 has 14 amino acids. The CDR3: CASSATSGGNEQFF. The CDR3 coding sequence is TGTGCCAGCAGTGCTACCTCAGGGGGCAATGAGCAGTTCTTC.

The V call is TRBV10-3, the J call TRBJ1-2; tentative D call: TRBD1 (6 bases). Germline V lookup: CDR1 ENHRY, CDR2 SYGVKD. Between the trimmed V and J ends, which lost 10 bases and 6 bases, there was a span of 9 bases. The CDR3 consists of 10 residues. Written as DNA, the CDR3 is TGTGCCACCCGACAGGATGGCTACACCTTC. As protein: CATRQDGYTF.

V and J are TRBV2 and TRBJ1-1; 8 bases are shared with TRBD1. The CDR3 is 15 residues long. Looked up from germline, CDR1 is SNHLY and CDR2 is FYNNEI. Trimming took 6 bases from V and 7 from J; bases not matched to a gene: 13. CDR3 sequence reads: CASRDRGYRTGEAFF. CDR3 sequence (DNA): TGTGCCAGCAGAGACAGGGGTTACCGAACGGGTGAAGCTTTCTTT.

The chain has TRBV5-5 and TRBJ1-2; 7 nucleotides match TRBD1. With 3 bases clipped from V and 4 bases from J, the junction kept 6 bases outside the gene matches. The CDR3 spans 14 residues. Germline lookup yields CDR1 SGHKS and CDR2 YYEKEE (reference sequence). In nucleotides, the CDR3 is TGTGCCAGCAGCTCCCGAGACAGGGCCTATGGCTACACCTTC. It is translated as CASSSRDRAYGYTF.

The V call is TRBV4-1, the J call TRBJ2-3, with D maybe TRBD1 (5 bases). CDR1 is MGHRA and CDR2 is YSYEKL in the germline V gene. The CDR3 consists of 15 residues. V was clipped by 2 bases and J by 2 bases, with 11 bases between them. CDR3 sequence (DNA): TGCGCCAGCAGCCAAATAGGGGTCCCCACAGATACGCAGTATTTT. Translating it yields CASSQIGVPTDTQYF.

The V call is TRBV10-2, the J call TRBJ1-1; D gene ambiguous. Germline lookup yields CDR1 WSHSY and CDR2 SAAADI. The CDR3 length is 13 residues. Trimming took 6 bases from V and 3 from J, leaving 11 bases between them. In nucleotides, the CDR3 is TGCGCCAGCAGCCACGGGGAGGACACTGAAGCTTTCTTT. It is translated as CASSHGEDTEAFF.

The V gene is TRBV3-1 (or the pseudogene TRBV3-2), the J gene TRBJ2-1; unclear D gene. The germline gives CDR1 LGHDT, CDR2 YNNKEL (reference sequence). Trimming removed 0 bases at V and 4 bases at J, with 4 bases between. This CDR3 contains 13 residues. CDR3 residues: CASSQDRYNEQFF. CDR3 bases: TGTGCCAGCAGCCAAGATCGTTACAATGAGCAGTTCTTC.

The DNA for the CDR3 is TGTGCCAGCAGCTTGGATATTGTCGGACTTTGGGCTGGCTACACCTTC. Protein: CASSLDIVGLWAGYTF. V usage is TRBV5-6 and J usage is TRBJ1-2; the D is unclear. V was pared by 0 bases and J by 7 bases, with 19 bases between. From germline, CDR1 is SGHDT and CDR2 YYEEEE. CDR3 length equals 16 residues.

This clone was found a few times. V is TRBV5-4 and J is TRBJ2-3; the D gene is possibly TRBD2 (5 bases). The V and J ends lost 2 bases and 6 bases respectively, with 10 bases between them. The CDR3 length is 13 residues. CDR1 and CDR2 from the germline V gene are SGHNT and YYREEE (reference sequence). The CDR3 loop is CASSLGSGDTQYF. The CDR3 DNA reads as TGTGCCAGCAGCTTAGGTTCGGGGGATACGCAGTATTTT.

The DNA for the CDR3 is TGTGCCAGCCGCAAACCAAACAGGGGGGATGGCTACACCTTC. This translates into CASRKPNRGDGYTF. The genes are TRBV28 and TRBJ1-2; 8 nucleotides agree with TRBD1. CDR3 length: 14 amino acids. Germline trimming cut 8 bases from V and 6 bases from J; bases unmatched to any gene: 11. Germline V gene lookup returns CDR1 MDHEN and CDR2 SYDVKM.

The genes are TRBV28 and TRBJ1-2; 7 bases map to TRBD1. This CDR3 spans 14 amino acids. Per the germline V gene, CDR1 is MDHEN and CDR2 is SYDVKM. Trimming cost V 5 bases and J 4 bases; bases outside gene matches: 7. The CDR3 reads CASSPWDRVYGYTF. In DNA, the CDR3 is TGTGCCAGCAGTCCGTGGGACAGAGTCTATGGCTACACCTTC.

The chain couples TRBV10-3 to TRBJ1-1; 12 nucleotides line up with TRBD1. The germline V gene has CDR1 ENHRY and CDR2 SYGVKD. The CDR3 sequence is 14 residues long. Trimming removed 10 bases from V and 4 bases from J; junction bases left unmatched: 7. As DNA, the CDR3 is TGTGCCACCTCGGGACAGGGGGCTGGCACTGAAGCTTTCTTT. As protein: CATSGQGAGTEAFF.

The chain couples TRBV6-5 to TRBJ2-7, with TRBD1 matching 7 bases. Trimming at V came to 5 bases and at J to 1 base, leaving 8 bases not matched to a gene. CDR3 length equals 15 residues. Germline assignment: CDR1 MNHEY and CDR2 SVGAGI. This chain's CDR3 is CASSRIGGFSYEQYF. The CDR3 region has the DNA TGTGCCAGCAGTCGGATAGGGGGCTTTTCCTACGAGCAGTACTTC.

CDR3 in DNA: TGTGCCAGCAGTCTTATGCAGGGCGGCCTGAACACTGAAGCTTTCTTT. Its translation is CASSLMQGGLNTEAFF. This sequence joins TRBV2 and TRBJ1-1; TRBD1 might be the D (5 bases). V gave up 5 bases and J gave up 0 bases, with 16 bases separating them. Germline V CDR1 and CDR2: SNHLY, FYNNEI. The CDR3 has 16 amino acids. Variable domain in full (rest from reference TRBV2 and TRBJ1-1): EPEVTQTPSHQVTQMGQEVILRCVPISNHLYFYWYRQILGQKVEFLVSFYNNEISEKSEIFDDQFSVERPDGSNFTLKIRSTKLEDSAMYFCASSLMQGGLNTEAFFGQGTRLTVV.

This chain joins TRBV2 and TRBJ1-1, with TRBD1 matching 8 bases. Unmatched junction bases numbered 2, after V lost 1 base and J lost 1 base. The V gene's germline CDR1 is SNHLY and CDR2 FYNNEI. The CDR3 contains 15 residues. CDR3 residues: CASSEGTGRNTEAFF. The CDR3 region has the DNA TGTGCCAGCAGTGAAGGGACAGGGAGGAACACTGAAGCTTTCTTT.

The chain carries TRBV19 and TRBJ2-7; weak D call: TRBD1 (5 bases). Germline V lookup: CDR1 LNHDA, CDR2 SQIVND (reference sequence). The V end was cut by 4 bases, the J end by 9 bases, with 16 bases between. The CDR3 covers 13 residues. In DNA, the CDR3 is TGTGCCAGTAGTACCCCCCCCAGGGTCGGGCAGTACTTC. The encoded protein is CASSTPPRVGQYF.